These 18 T cell receptor beta chains share one sample of origin, sequenced in a study of blood T cell repertoires in COVID-19. TCRdb's copy holds only in-frame clones and misses some; the assay was immunoSEQ multiplex PCR. Of under 250,000 clones in the sample, 82% are singletons; the top ten hold roughly 3.2%. The specimen was peripheral blood. The receptors stem from a woman in her late teens or twenties with acute or convalescent COVID-19.

The CDR3 bases are TGCGCCAGCAGCCAAGAGGGACTAGACAGGAGCAATGAGCAGTTCTTC. Protein product: CASSQEGLDRSNEQFF. This sequence joins TRBV4-3 and TRBJ2-1, with TRBD2 identical over 8 bases. V trimming: 0 bases; J trimming: 6 bases; junction bases outside the gene matches: 7. Per the germline V gene, CDR1 is LGHNA and CDR2 is YSLEER. This CDR3 contains 16 residues.

This chain connects TRBV6-2 or TRBV6-3 to TRBJ2-1, with D possibly TRBD2 on 5 matching bases. Germline assignment: CDR1 MNHEY and CDR2 SVGEGT. V lost 4 bases and J 8 bases, leaving 18 bases between the germline ends. The CDR3 extends over 15 amino acids. Here the CDR3 DNA reads TGTGCCAGCAGTTCCCCTAGTCGCGGGCGGGATGAGCAGTTCTTC. As protein: CASSSPSRGRDEQFF.

To note about this clone: At one end the junction does not follow the germline gene, possibly because of a read error. V gene TRBV5-1 combines with J gene TRBJ2-1; TRBD1 might be the D (5 bases). The CDR3 loop spans 11 amino acids. Germline values: CDR1 SGHRS, CDR2 YFSETQ. The CDR3 is CASSLDQDKVF. As DNA, the CDR3 is TGCGCCAGCAGCTTGGACCAGGACAAAGTCTTC.

In nucleotides, the CDR3 is TGTGCCAGCAGCCTAGGGACAGGGCAATCACCCCTCCACTTT. This translates into CASSLGTGQSPLHF. V usage is TRBV5-4 and J usage is TRBJ1-6; 9 bases fit TRBD1. With V trimmed by 4 bases and J by 10 bases, 6 bases remained unmatched. Germline V gene data show CDR1 as SGHNT and CDR2 as YYREEE (reference sequence). The CDR3 is 14 amino acids.

The chain couples TRBV15 to TRBJ2-7, with 12 bases fitting TRBD1. This CDR3 spans 14 amino acids. V was clipped by 7 bases and J by 6 bases; unmatched bases: 7. Germline values: CDR1 LNHNV, CDR2 YYDKDF (reference sequence). In nucleotides, the CDR3 is TGTGCCACCAACTGGGGACAGGGGGCCTCCGAGCAGTACTTC. Translating it yields CATNWGQGASEQYF.

CDR3 region: CASSSHGQASYEQYF. CDR3 DNA: TGTGCCAGCAGCTCCCACGGACAGGCGTCCTACGAGCAGTACTTC. The V and J genes are TRBV28 and TRBJ2-7, with 7 bases identical to TRBD1. The CDR3 totals 15 residues. Germline V gene data show CDR1 as MDHEN and CDR2 as SYDVKM. J gave up 1 base and V 6 bases, and 9 bases lay outside the gene matches. Supplemented by reference TRBV28 and TRBJ2-7, the full variable domain reads DVKVTQSSRYLVKRTGEKVFLECVQDMDHENMFWYRQDPGLGLRLIYFSYDVKMKEKGDIPEGYSVSREKKERFSLILESASTNQTSMYLCASSSHGQASYEQYFGPGTRLTVT.

The chain couples TRBV6-5 to TRBJ1-4, with 7 positions matching TRBD1. Germline CDR1 MNHEY, CDR2 SVGAGI. The V and J ends lost 6 bases and 8 bases, in that order; junction bases with no gene match: 9. The CDR3 extends over 14 amino acids. The CDR3, as DNA: TGTGCCAGCAGCAGTGGGACCAGGGGGGAAAAACTGTTTTTT. Encoded protein: CASSSGTRGEKLFF.

The chain has TRBV7-2 and TRBJ2-7, with D possibly being TRBD2 (6 bases). There are 13 residues in the CDR3. Germline V gives CDR1 SGHTA, CDR2 FQGNSA. V gave up 5 bases and J gave up 2 bases, with 10 bases separating them. Written as DNA, the CDR3 is TGTGCCAGCAGCCCCGCGGGGCCCTACGAGCAGTACTTC. It encodes CASSPAGPYEQYF.

This clone was detected a few times. The rearrangement uses TRBV6-2 or TRBV6-3 and TRBJ2-7; D may be TRBD1 (7 bases). V lost 2 bases to trimming and J lost 2 bases, with 31 bases between them. From germline, CDR1 is MNHEY and CDR2 SVGEGT. The CDR3 runs to 21 residues. The CDR3 protein is CASSYDLSFQGGAGVTYEQYF. As DNA, the CDR3 is TGTGCCAGCAGTTACGATTTATCTTTCCAGGGGGGAGCGGGCGTAACCTACGAGCAGTACTTC.

This clone was recorded once. The chain employs TRBV6-2 or TRBV6-3 and TRBJ2-5; D might be TRBD2 (6 bases). The CDR3 extends over 14 amino acids. Germline loops: CDR1 MNHEY, CDR2 SVGEGT. V lost 0 bases to trimming and J lost 4 bases, with 9 bases between them. The CDR3 protein is CASSYSGGTETQYF. The CDR3 DNA sequence: TGTGCCAGCAGTTACTCTGGGGGGACAGAGACCCAGTACTTC.

J is TRBJ1-1 and V is TRBV18; a weak D match, TRBD1 (5 bases). The germline V gene has CDR1 KGHSH and CDR2 LQKENI. This CDR3 has 15 residues. V dropped 0 bases and J dropped 1 base, with 9 bases sitting between them. The CDR3, as DNA: TGTGCCAGCTCACCACCTGCAGGGCAGAACACTGAAGCTTTCTTT. It encodes CASSPPAGQNTEAFF.

This clone has only a few counts. V is TRBV29-1 and J is TRBJ2-3; 7 bases fit TRBD1. V gave up 4 bases and J gave up 3 bases; unmatched junction bases: 7. Germline V gene lookup returns CDR1 SQVTM and CDR2 ANQGSEA. The CDR3 totals 14 residues. CDR3 loop: CSVGLGQLTDTQYF. Written as DNA, the CDR3 is TGCAGCGTTGGACTGGGACAGCTTACAGATACGCAGTATTTT.

This rearrangement joins TRBV19 to TRBJ1-1; D ambiguous. Trimming stripped 5 bases from V and 6 bases from J, with 10 bases between. This CDR3 region has 12 residues. The V gene's germline CDR1 is LNHDA and CDR2 SQIVND (reference sequence). CDR3 nucleotide sequence: TGTGCCAGTAGTCCCCGAGAGGCTGAAGCTTTCTTT. It yields the protein CASSPREAEAFF.

This clone was counted between two and nine times. The gene calls are TRBV6-5 and TRBJ2-7, with D possibly TRBD2 on 5 matching bases. V lost 4 bases and J lost 0, with 13 bases in between. The germline gives CDR1 MNHEY, CDR2 SVGAGI. The CDR3 is made up of 15 amino acids. CDR3 bases: TGTGCCAGCAGTTTATTAGCGTCCGGCTCCTACGAGCAGTACTTC. Amino acids: CASSLLASGSYEQYF.

J is TRBJ1-5 and V is TRBV19, with D possibly being TRBD1 (5 bases). V lost 7 bases to trimming and J lost 3 bases, with 10 bases between them. The CDR3 runs 13 residues. Per the germline V gene, CDR1 is LNHDA and CDR2 is SQIVND (reference sequence). The CDR3 loop reads CASNPGNNQPQHF. CDR3 DNA sequence: TGTGCCAGTAACCCAGGGAACAATCAGCCCCAGCATTTT.

This clone has more than one count but fewer than ten. The genes are TRBV6-6 and TRBJ1-5, with 9 bases matching TRBD1. Germline V gene lookup returns CDR1 MNHNY and CDR2 SVGAGI (reference sequence). The CDR3 covers 16 residues. J lost 6 bases, V lost 7 bases, and 13 bases had no gene match. In DNA form, the CDR3 reads TGTGCCAGCACGCCCCCCGGGACAGGGAGAATTCAGCCCCAGCATTTT. Its protein product is CASTPPGTGRIQPQHF.

As DNA, the CDR3 is TGTGCCAGTAAGGCTTCCGGGACTAGCGGGAGTTACGAGCAGTACTTC. Encoded protein: CASKASGTSGSYEQYF. The chain is built from TRBV19 and TRBJ2-7; 14 positions match TRBD2. The trim removed 7 bases at V and 4 bases at J, leaving 9 bases unmatched. From germline, CDR1 is LNHDA and CDR2 SQIVND (reference sequence). This CDR3 is built from 16 residues.

The chain carries TRBV10-3 and TRBJ1-3; tentative D call: TRBD1 (6 bases). V was cut by 5 bases and J by 0 bases, with 8 bases left in between. From germline, CDR1 is ENHRY and CDR2 SYGVKD. The CDR3 has 14 amino acids. The CDR3, as DNA: TGTGCCATCAGTACAGGGCTCTCTGGAAACACCATATATTTT. Translated: CAISTGLSGNTIYF.